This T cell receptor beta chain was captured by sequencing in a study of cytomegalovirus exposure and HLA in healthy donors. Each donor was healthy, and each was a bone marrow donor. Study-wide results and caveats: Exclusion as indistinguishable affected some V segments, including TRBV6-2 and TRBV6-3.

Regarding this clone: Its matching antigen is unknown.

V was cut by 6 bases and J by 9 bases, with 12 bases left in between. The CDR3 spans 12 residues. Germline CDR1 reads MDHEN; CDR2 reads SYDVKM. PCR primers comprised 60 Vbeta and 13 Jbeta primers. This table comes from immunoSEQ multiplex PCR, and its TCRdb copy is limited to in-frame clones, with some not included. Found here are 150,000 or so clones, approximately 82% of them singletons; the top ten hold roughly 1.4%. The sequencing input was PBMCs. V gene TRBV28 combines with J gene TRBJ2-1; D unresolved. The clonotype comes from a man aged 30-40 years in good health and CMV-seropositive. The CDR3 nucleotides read TGTGCCAGCAGCTTACTTCTAGGTGAGCAGTTCTTC. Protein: CASSLLLGEQFF.